The 25 T cell receptor beta chains presented below share a single source sample, sequenced in a study of blood T cell repertoires in COVID-19. Here immunoSEQ multiplex PCR was the method, and the copy in TCRdb shows in-frame clones only, minus some. The table includes approximately 72,000 clones, about nine tenths detected once. Material for sequencing was peripheral blood. The receptor set was obtained from a woman aged 55-70 years with acute or convalescent COVID-19.

This clone was counted a single time. The chain has TRBV4-1 and TRBJ1-1; 12 nucleotides line up with TRBD1. This CDR3 has 17 amino acids. Unmatched junction bases numbered 5, after V lost 3 bases and J lost 0 bases. Germline V lookup: CDR1 MGHRA, CDR2 YSYEKL. CDR3 amino acids: CASSQEGQGALNTEAFF. The CDR3 nucleotides read TGCGCCAGCAGCCAGGAGGGACAGGGGGCTCTGAACACTGAAGCTTTCTTT.

This clone showed up just a few times. The J gene is TRBJ2-7, the V gene TRBV11-2; 10 bases line up with TRBD2. This CDR3 has 14 residues. With 5 bases clipped from V and 9 bases from J, the junction kept 10 bases outside the gene matches. Germline V gives CDR1 SGHAT, CDR2 FQNNGV. CDR3 sequence reads: CASSPSGGVLGQYF. CDR3 in DNA: TGTGCCAGCAGCCCTAGCGGGGGCGTATTGGGGCAGTACTTC.

The chain uses TRBV7-2 and TRBJ2-7; D might be TRBD2 (6 bases). The CDR3 length is 13 residues. Germline CDR1 and CDR2: SGHTA and FQGNSA. Deletions cut 1 base from V and 3 bases from J, with 7 bases between. The CDR3 bases are TGTGCCAGCAGCTTAGTGCGGGGCTACGAGCAGTACTTC. It yields the protein CASSLVRGYEQYF.

The gene calls are TRBV3-1 (or the pseudogene TRBV3-2) and TRBJ2-2; D perhaps matches TRBD2 (6 bases). Trimming removed 8 bases from V and 7 bases from J, with 14 bases in between. CDR3 size: 13 residues. Germline V gene lookup returns CDR1 LGHDT and CDR2 YNNKEL (reference sequence). In nucleotides, the CDR3 is TGTGCCAGCGGCGGGACGTTCATCGGGGAGCTGTTTTTT. This gives the protein CASGGTFIGELFF.

This sequence joins TRBV3-1 (or the pseudogene TRBV3-2) and TRBJ1-1; a weak D match, TRBD1 (5 bases). With 4 bases removed from V and 11 bases from J, the gap between germline ends came to 17 bases. The CDR3 totals 13 residues. The V gene's germline CDR1 is LGHDT and CDR2 YNNKEL (reference sequence). For the CDR3, the DNA is TGTGCCAGCAGCCTGCAAGCGGGGGTTGGGGCTTTCTTT. This gives the protein CASSLQAGVGAFF.

CDR3 region: CATSDRGDFRNEQFF. The CDR3 nucleotides are TGTGCCACCAGTGATCGGGGGGACTTTCGCAATGAGCAGTTCTTC. The chain recombines TRBV24-1 with TRBJ2-1, with 7 bases aligning to TRBD2. V was clipped by 3 bases and J by 6 bases; unmatched bases: 7. This CDR3 has 15 residues. The germline CDR1 and CDR2 sequences are KGHDR and SFDVKD.

The chain employs TRBV12-3 or TRBV12-4 and TRBJ1-5; TRBD1 agrees at 8 bases. With V trimmed by 6 bases and J by 7 bases, 5 bases remained unmatched. This CDR3 region has 13 residues. The DNA for the CDR3 is TGTGCCAGCAGGGGGACAGGCGAACAGCCCCAGCATTTT. It translates to CASRGTGEQPQHF.

This clone has only one observation. V usage is TRBV14 and J usage is TRBJ2-7, with D possibly matching TRBD1 (5 bases). The CDR3 contains 15 residues. Trimming removed 4 bases at V and 7 bases at J, with 20 bases between. Germline CDR1 is SGHDN and CDR2 is FVKESK. This chain's CDR3 is CASSPFPGPRAEQYF. The CDR3 DNA follows: TGTGCCAGCAGCCCCTTCCCGGGCCCCAGGGCAGAGCAGTACTTC.

The chain carries TRBV3-1 (or the pseudogene TRBV3-2) and TRBJ2-7; D not resolved. CDR1 and CDR2 (germline): LGHDT, YNNKEL (reference sequence). This CDR3 contains 16 residues. V shed 0 bases and J shed 1 base, with 13 bases lying between them. This CDR3 is CASSQDGPIGSYEQYF. The CDR3 DNA is TGTGCCAGCAGCCAAGATGGGCCCATCGGTTCCTACGAGCAGTACTTC.

The chain couples TRBV7-9 to TRBJ2-5; tentative D call: TRBD2 (6 bases). The V end lost 8 bases, the J end lost 5 bases, and 15 bases lay between the germline ends. This CDR3 comprises 13 residues. CDR1 and CDR2 from the germline V gene are SEHNR and FQNEAQ (reference sequence). The CDR3 is CASQAPGVETQYF. For the CDR3, the DNA is TGTGCCAGCCAAGCCCCGGGGGTGGAGACCCAGTACTTC.

The chain links TRBV2 to TRBJ1-1, with no clear D. The CDR3 covers 13 residues. Trimming cost V 6 bases and J 0 bases, with 8 bases left between them. Germline V gene data show CDR1 as SNHLY and CDR2 as FYNNEI. The CDR3 sequence is CASSQTLNTEAFF. Here the CDR3 DNA reads TGTGCCAGCAGCCAAACACTGAACACTGAAGCTTTCTTT. Variable domain in full (rest from reference TRBV2 and TRBJ1-1): EPEVTQTPSHQVTQMGQEVILRCVPISNHLYFYWYRQILGQKVEFLVSFYNNEISEKSEIFDDQFSVERPDGSNFTLKIRSTKLEDSAMYFCASSQTLNTEAFFGQGTRLTVV.

V usage is TRBV16 and J usage is TRBJ2-7; 8 nucleotides agree with TRBD1. CDR3 size: 14 residues. CDR1 is KGHSY, CDR2 FQNENV, per germline. J gave up 5 bases and V 5 bases, and 8 bases lay outside the gene matches. In nucleotides, the CDR3 is TGTGCCAGCAGCGGACAGGGCGAGGGGGACGAGCAGTACTTC. Translating gives CASSGQGEGDEQYF.

This clone was seen a single time. J is TRBJ1-3 and V is TRBV3-1 (or the pseudogene TRBV3-2); D is unresolved. The ends were cut back, 1 base at V and 0 bases at J, with 10 bases in the middle. This CDR3 contains 16 residues. Germline V CDR1 and CDR2: LGHDT, YNNKEL (reference sequence). CDR3 sequence reads: CASSQGAGSSGNTIYF. The CDR3 coding sequence is TGTGCCAGCAGCCAAGGTGCGGGGAGCTCTGGAAACACCATATATTTT.

This clone was seen only once. The V call is TRBV2, the J call TRBJ1-4; the D gene is possibly TRBD1 (5 bases). Trimming took 3 bases from V and 0 from J, leaving 8 bases between them. CDR3 length: 15 residues. Germline CDR1 is SNHLY and CDR2 is FYNNEI. CDR3 residues: CASSERQTTNEKLFF. CDR3 in DNA: TGTGCCAGCAGTGAGAGACAGACAACTAATGAAAAACTGTTTTTT.

The V and J genes are TRBV11-2 and TRBJ2-2, with TRBD2 matching over 7 bases. CDR1 SGHAT and CDR2 FQNNGV come from the germline V gene. This CDR3 spans 14 amino acids. V shed 3 bases, J shed 7 bases, and the junction held 5 bases outside the gene matches. The CDR3 loop reads CASSLRGSIGELFF. CDR3 DNA: TGTGCCAGCAGCTTGCGGGGGTCCATCGGGGAGCTGTTTTTT.

The genes are TRBV3-1 (or the pseudogene TRBV3-2) and TRBJ1-5; no firm D call. Trimming left V 4 bases short and J 3 bases short, with 7 bases between. Germline CDR1 reads LGHDT; CDR2 reads YNNKEL (reference sequence). The CDR3 extends over 13 amino acids. For the CDR3, the DNA is TGTGCCAGCAGCCGCCAGATCAATCAGCCCCAGCATTTT. Encoded protein: CASSRQINQPQHF.

This clone showed up just a few times. The chain links TRBV19 to TRBJ2-3, with D possibly TRBD1 on 6 matching bases. Trimming shortened V by 6 bases and J by 1 base, and 14 bases separated the two germline ends. Germline CDR1 is LNHDA and CDR2 is SQIVND (reference sequence). The CDR3 has 15 amino acids. The DNA for the CDR3 is TGTGCCAGTAGAGGTTGGGCAGGGGGCACAGATACGCAGTATTTT. Protein product: CASRGWAGGTDTQYF.

The chain joins TRBV29-1 to TRBJ1-1, with 9 bases fitting TRBD1. This CDR3 is built from 15 residues. J lost 4 bases, V lost 4 bases, and 10 bases had no gene match. Germline loops: CDR1 SQVTM, CDR2 ANQGSEA. The CDR3 spells CSVGRDRETITEAFF. CDR3 sequence (DNA): TGCAGCGTTGGGCGGGACAGGGAGACGATCACTGAAGCTTTCTTT.

The chain recombines TRBV19 with TRBJ1-2; D is undetermined. Germline V gives CDR1 LNHDA, CDR2 SQIVND (reference sequence). V gave up 6 bases and J gave up 4 bases, with 9 bases separating them. The CDR3 is made up of 12 amino acids. This CDR3 is CASRALSYGYTF. The CDR3 coding sequence is TGTGCCAGTAGGGCATTATCCTATGGCTACACCTTC.

This clone appeared once. The rearrangement uses TRBV5-4 and TRBJ2-5; 7 bases are a match to TRBD1. V gave up 4 bases and J gave up 4 bases; unmatched junction bases: 13. Germline V CDR1 and CDR2: SGHNT, YYREEE (reference sequence). CDR3 length: 16 amino acids. The CDR3 sequence is CASSPMRQGKGETQYF. CDR3 coding DNA: TGTGCCAGCAGCCCAATGCGACAGGGAAAAGGAGAGACCCAGTACTTC. Full variable domain (missing parts from reference TRBV5-4 and TRBJ2-5): ETGVTQSPTHLIKTRGQQVTLRCSSQSGHNTVSWYQQALGQGPQFIFQYYREEENGRGNFPPRFSGLQFPNYSSELNVNALELDDSALYLCASSPMRQGKGETQYFGPGTRLLVL.

The chain's CDR3 is CASRNREGDYGYTF. Here the CDR3 DNA reads TGTGCCAGCAGGAACAGGGAAGGGGACTATGGCTACACCTTC. The V and J genes are TRBV5-6 and TRBJ1-2; TRBD1 is a possible D gene (6 bases). There are 14 residues in the CDR3. Trimming removed 5 bases at V and 3 bases at J, with 14 bases between. Germline V gene data show CDR1 as SGHDT and CDR2 as YYEEEE.

The V call is TRBV19, the J call TRBJ1-2, with D tentatively TRBD1 (6 bases). CDR1 LNHDA and CDR2 SQIVND come from the germline V gene (reference sequence). The CDR3 has 12 amino acids. With 5 bases removed from V and 8 bases from J, the gap between germline ends came to 12 bases. The CDR3 is CASSLYRDGYTF. The CDR3 DNA sequence: TGTGCCAGTAGTCTCTACAGGGACGGCTACACCTTC. Variable domain in full (rest from reference TRBV19 and TRBJ1-2): DGGITQSPKYLFRKEGQNVTLSCEQNLNHDAMYWYRQDPGQGLRLIYYSQIVNDFQKGDIAEGYSVSREKKESFPLTVTSAQKNPTAFYLCASSLYRDGYTFGSGTRLTVV.

The chain has TRBV12-5 and TRBJ1-1, with no clear D. The V end was cut by 1 base, the J end by 6 bases, with 9 bases between. The germline V gene encodes CDR1 LGHNT and CDR2 FRNRAP. This CDR3 contains 13 residues. The CDR3 bases are TGTGCTAGTGGTTTGGCCCTCCTCTCTGAAGCTTTCTTT. Translated, it gives CASGLALLSEAFF.

The chain uses TRBV9 and TRBJ2-2, with TRBD2 identical over 7 bases. Per germline, CDR1 SGDLS and CDR2 YYNGEE. The trim removed 2 bases at V and 5 bases at J, leaving 3 bases unmatched. This CDR3 has 14 amino acids. DNA for the CDR3: TGTGCCAGCAGCGTCCAGGGAGGGACCGGGGAGCTGTTTTTT. Translation gives CASSVQGGTGELFF.

The chain recombines TRBV3-1 (or the pseudogene TRBV3-2) with TRBJ1-2, with D perhaps TRBD1 (5 bases). CDR1 and CDR2 (germline): LGHDT, YNNKEL (reference sequence). The CDR3 covers 15 residues. V was pared by 2 bases and J by 4 bases, with 14 bases between. As DNA, the CDR3 is TGTGCCAGCAGCCAATCAGGGAATGCAGGCTATGGCTACACCTTC. Translating it yields CASSQSGNAGYGYTF.